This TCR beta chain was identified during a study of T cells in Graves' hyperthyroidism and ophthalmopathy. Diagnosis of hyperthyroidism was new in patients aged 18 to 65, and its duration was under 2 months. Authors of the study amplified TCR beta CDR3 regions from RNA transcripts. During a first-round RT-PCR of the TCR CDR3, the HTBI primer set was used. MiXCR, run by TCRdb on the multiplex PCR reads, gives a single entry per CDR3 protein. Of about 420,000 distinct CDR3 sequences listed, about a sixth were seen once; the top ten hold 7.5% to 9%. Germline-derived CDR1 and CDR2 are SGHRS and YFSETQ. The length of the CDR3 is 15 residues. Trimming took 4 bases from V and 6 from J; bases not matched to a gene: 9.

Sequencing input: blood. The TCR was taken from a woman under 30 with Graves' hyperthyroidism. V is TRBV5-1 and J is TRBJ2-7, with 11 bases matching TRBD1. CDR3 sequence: CASSGQGAAPGEQYF. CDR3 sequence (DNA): TGCGCCAGCAGCGGACAGGGGGCCGCCCCGGGCGAGCAGTACTTC.